The rows below give T cell receptor beta chains drawn from one sample of a study of T cell repertoires in cytomegalovirus infection. These TCRs are of unknown antigen specificity. Each CDR3 protein gets one entry after TCRdb re-called the reads with MiXCR. This repertoire shows approximately 730,000 distinct CDR3 sequences, 33% found once; its top ten account for 18%. The sample was cultured PBMCs, taken from culture after CMV antigen stimulation. The receptors were gathered from a human donor in good health (CMV status not recorded). Some clones in this sample may be carry-over from other donors' samples. Both conserved end residues are part of each CDR3. Each record gives: V gene, CDR3 length, CDR3 protein.

TRBV20-1,14,CSARVPLVPYEQYF
TRBV4-2,15,CASSLEEVGANVLTF
TRBV6-2/TRBV6-3,13,CASRKQGYNEQFF
TRBV6-2/TRBV6-3,17,CASSYSGLSTRFREQYF
TRBV5-4,16,CASSLGLTRMNTEAFF
TRBV20-1,12,CSARRGDTYVHF
TRBV6-6,14,CASSYSETIDTQYF
TRBV19,15,CASSIGTALSYEQYF
TRBV4-1,14,CASSQQASSYEQYF
TRBV6-2/TRBV6-3,15,CASSLGLAREETQYF
TRBV18,16,CASSPFGGTQNYEQYF
TRBV20-1,15,CSARGLWPNTDTQYF
TRBV4-1,15,CASSHHRGDVTEAFF
TRBV7-9,15,CASSLAGQVVHEQYF
TRBV10-3,14,CAITAAGALNEQFF
TRBV2,12,CASRLDQETQYF
TRBV6-5,14,CASSLDTGLQKLFF
TRBV5-6,16,CAAVSEHRLSYNEQFF